This T cell receptor (beta chain) originates from a study of T-cell reconstitution after alpha-beta-depleted transplantation in children (dated by TCRdb to 2016 to 2017). General notes on the study: Using TCR repertoire profiling, the study quantitatively followed how T-cell immune reconstitution unfolded in children after TCRalphabeta/CD19-depleted allogeneic hematopoietic cell transplantation. General conclusions and limits of the study: Hyperexpanded clone frequencies declined over subsequent months; after one year, T-cell counts and TCRbeta diversity were mostly attributed to newly produced T cells. In some patients, the high TCRbeta diversity seen at day 60 was put down to recipient T cells and intrathymic progenitors that had survived conditioning. Apparently early alphabetaT-cell count recovery about two months after transplant reportedly relied on only several hundred rapidly expanded clones derived from non-depleted graft cells.

The treatment or condition label corresponds to: allogeneic hematopoietic cell transplantation with graft depleted of TCRalphabeta T cells and CD19 B cells. Transplant recipients were children who received TCRalphabeta/CD19-depleted allogeneic hematopoietic cell grafts. Receptor amplification or capture employed PCR. TCRdb lists the instrument as Illumina HiSeq 2500. To normalize quantification of the TCRbeta repertoire, the TCR libraries were built with molecular barcoding that relied on unique molecular identifiers. The raw public data were reprocessed by TCRdb itself: fastp quality trimming at Q25, MiXCR clonotype calling, in-frame beta chains only. Rows are combined by CDR3 protein, so each entry shows the most common genes and DNA. The sample table holds 90,000 to 100,000 distinct CDR3 sequences, of which less than 25% were seen once. The ten biggest clones cover 20% to 25% of the sample. V sheds 4 bases and J sheds 4 bases, leaving 6 bases between their ends. The CDR3 goes from the cysteine to the phenylalanine over 12 residues. CDR3 DNA only is kept here, 36 bases in frame from base 1. Based on the germline V gene, the CDR1 and CDR2 sequences are MNHEY and SVGEGT.

This clonotype was counted a single time. No cognate antigen has been identified for it. Base qualities are not at hand, and no much larger clone is one base apart. Just one read gives weak support. The sequencing here drew on PBMCs, taken before TCRalphabeta/CD19-depleted stem cell transplant. This TCR was sampled from a boy between 2 and 15 years old with acute lymphoblastic leukemia, due to receive a stem cell transplant. This receptor chain uses TRBV6-2 or TRBV6-3 and TRBJ2-3, with the D gene too uncertain to name. Here the CDR3 is given as CASSSSADTQYF. The sequenced DNA is TGTGCCAGCAGTTCGAGCGCAGATACGCAGTATTTT.